This TCR beta chain comes out of a study of blood T cell repertoires in COVID-19. Some clones are missing from TCRdb's copy, which holds only in-frame ones; the method was immunoSEQ multiplex PCR. Found here are around 150,000 clones, roughly 88% of them singletons; the top ten hold approximately 2.4%. This receptor was identified in a man in his late teens or twenties with acute or convalescent COVID-19. Sequences were obtained from peripheral blood.

CDR3 sequence reads: CASSQDGQINYGYTF. The CDR3 DNA sequence: TGCGCCAGCAGCCAAGACGGACAGATTAACTATGGCTACACCTTC. The chain uses TRBV4-1 and TRBJ1-2; D is perhaps TRBD1 (6 bases). Germline loops: CDR1 MGHRA, CDR2 YSYEKL. V lost 0 bases and J lost 1, with 9 bases in between. The CDR3 is 15 amino acids.